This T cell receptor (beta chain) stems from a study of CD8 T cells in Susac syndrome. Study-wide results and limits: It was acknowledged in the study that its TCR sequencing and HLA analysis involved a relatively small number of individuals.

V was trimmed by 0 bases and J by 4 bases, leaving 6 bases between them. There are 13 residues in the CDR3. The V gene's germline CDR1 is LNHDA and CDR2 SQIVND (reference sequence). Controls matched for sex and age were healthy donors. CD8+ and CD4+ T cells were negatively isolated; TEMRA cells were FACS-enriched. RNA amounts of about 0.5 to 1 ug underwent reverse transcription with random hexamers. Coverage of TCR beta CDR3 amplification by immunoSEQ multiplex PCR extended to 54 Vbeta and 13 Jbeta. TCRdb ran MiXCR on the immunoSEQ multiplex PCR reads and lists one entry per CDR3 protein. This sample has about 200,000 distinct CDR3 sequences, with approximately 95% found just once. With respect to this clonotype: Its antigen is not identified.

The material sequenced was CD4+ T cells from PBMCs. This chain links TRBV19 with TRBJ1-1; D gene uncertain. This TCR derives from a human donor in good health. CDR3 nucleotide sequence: TGTGCCAGTAGTATAGATGGGTTCACTGAAGCTTTCTTT. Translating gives CASSIDGFTEAFF. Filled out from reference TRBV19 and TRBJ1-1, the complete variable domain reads DGGITQSPKYLFRKEGQNVTLSCEQNLNHDAMYWYRQDPGQGLRLIYYSQIVNDFQKGDIAEGYSVSREKKESFPLTVTSAQKNPTAFYLCASSIDGFTEAFFGQGTRLTVV.